This T cell receptor beta chain was sequenced in a study of neoadjuvant anti-PD-1 for oral cavity cancer (dated by TCRdb to the early 2020s). A note on the overall study: Before curative-intent surgical resection, most patients were given three to four biweekly doses of nivolumab at 3 mg/kg. Under RECIST 1.1, patients with complete response, partial response or stable disease were classed as responders, and patients with progression were classed as non-responders. The parent correlative cohort had about 11 patients and a response rate of roughly 32%. Patients who did not progress were given a fourth nivolumab dose at about day 43 and had definitive surgical resection on days 50-56. Summary of the overall study and its limitations: TCR analyses included only a few patients per response group, and the authors called for larger cohorts for validation. Within PBMCs, T cell clonality (Gini index) was significantly higher in non-responders than responders after neoadjuvant nivolumab. Higher pretreatment blood Treg/Th17 ratios correlated with both higher pretreatment blood TCRbeta clonality and lower post-treatment tumor TCRbeta clonality.

Concerning this clone: This receptor's antigen is unknown. The record has no base qualities; no much larger clone is one base away.

This specimen's time point label, per the study, means: before neoadjuvant nivolumab. The patients had newly diagnosed stage II-IVA oral cavity squamous cell carcinoma and had not received any prior systemic or radiation treatment. The cohort consisted of patients with HPV-negative, locally advanced oral cavity squamous cell carcinoma. No culture maintenance or expansion was done, as the peripheral blood mononuclear cells went straight to analysis. The samples were drawn from a longitudinal correlative study tied to a single-arm phase II trial testing neoadjuvant nivolumab in oral cavity squamous cell carcinoma. Subject-matched pre- and post-treatment PBMCs and tumors from three responders and three non-responders were subjected to genomic DNA-based TCRbeta sequencing. Peripheral blood mononuclear cells were collected before nivolumab treatment and again after treatment, at the time of surgery. The Maxwell RSC DNA from Cells kit was used to isolate genomic DNA from PBMCs.

PBMC libraries used mostly approximately 480 ng of input genomic DNA for deep sequencing, with six replicates per sample. The immunoSEQ hsTCRbeta kit was used to prepare TCRbeta libraries, following the manufacturer's instructions. The finished libraries were brought together in one pool at approximately 3.2 nM, which was then read using an Illumina NovaSeq 6000 S4 flow cell. On the study's bioinformatics: The immunoSEQ Analyzer was used for raw data preprocessing and quality control. The analysis was restricted to productive rearrangements, with each unique CDR3 amino acid sequence defining a clonotype. Using the R package tcR, the researchers computed the Gini-Simpson index as their estimate of repertoire clonality. Student's t test was used to compare Gini indices, and Pearson correlation was used to assess associations with tumor size change. TCRdb retrieved this table from immuneACCESS and kept in-frame rearrangements only. Not all clones are present; in checked studies, unresolved V genes account for under half, and no reason is known for the remainder. That table furnishes V, J and clone size, whereas the DNA furnished D and trimming. This sample comprises tens of thousands of clones, around four fifths of them detected only once. The ten largest clones represent 3.4% of the sample.

The sample in question was PBMCs, obtained before nivolumab (anti-PD-1) treatment. The TCR was taken from a person between 40 and 85 years old with oral cavity squamous cell carcinoma.

The sequence in DNA is TGCGCCAGCAGCTCCGCCGGCACTGGGGGAACTGAAGCTTTCTTT. Its coded protein is CASSSAGTGGTEAFF. Recombination linked TRBV5-1 to TRBJ1-1; TRBD1 is possibly the D segment (5 matching bases). In the germline V gene, CDR1 corresponds to SGHRS and CDR2 to YFSETQ. The CDR3 sequence holds 15 residues, the cysteine and phenylalanine included. Left in the record is the CDR3 DNA by itself, 45 bases read in frame from the first base. V loses 3 bases, J loses 5 bases, and the germline ends lie 17 bases apart.